In this sample, the clone carrying this T cell receptor (beta chain) turned up many times. Its specificity is unknown. The sample belongs to a study of identical twins. Findings of the study overall: Compared with models, monozygotic twins showed more out-of-frame TCR alpha sharing. Cross-sectional statistical analysis was relied on for the conclusions, without the same donors being followed.

TCRdb itself ran the 5' RACE reads through MiXCR, one entry per CDR3 protein. The repertoire consists of roughly 690,000 distinct CDR3 sequences, with less than 7% occurring once and the leading ten covering 1.5% to 2%. This CDR3 is 14 amino acids long. The germline CDR1 and CDR2 sequences are SGHTA and FQGNSA. After removal of 6 bases from V and 0 bases from J, the junction contained 4 bases not matched to a gene. V usage is TRBV7-2 and J usage is TRBJ2-7, with 8 bases that match TRBD2. The TCR sequence derives from a man between 18 and 29 years old in good health. The sequencing sample was made of naive T cells sorted from blood. The CDR3 reads CASRASGYSYEQYF. For the CDR3, the DNA is TGTGCCAGCAGAGCTAGCGGGTACTCCTACGAGCAGTACTTC.